The clone carrying this T cell receptor (beta chain) has at least ten counts. Its antigen is currently unknown. This sample is drawn from a study of regulatory T cells in long-lasting Graves disease. Study as a whole: A definition of persistent Graves' disease required over 5 years of antithyroid drugs plus positive TSH receptor antibodies.

Time point specified: persistent/refractory GD, antithyroid drugs over 5 years with positive TRAb. From PBMCs, RNA was extracted and then used to make the TCR library. With V trimmed by 4 bases and J by 6 bases, 6 bases remained unmatched. CDR1 is ENHRY, CDR2 SYGVKD, per germline. The CDR3 has 14 amino acids. Building of the TCR beta libraries involved iRepertoire HTBI primers and Arm-PCR of CDR3 regions. TCRdb re-derived calls from the multiplex PCR reads in MiXCR, one entry per CDR3 protein. This sample has about 460,000 distinct CDR3 sequences; around a fifth occur once, and the top ten carry 13%. Findings and caveats of the study: TRBV28, TRBJ1-2 and TRBJ2-5 were segments that persistent disease favored. Persistent patients shared more public clonotypes (roughly 2,500) than new patients (approximately 1,000).

The rearrangement uses TRBV10-3 and TRBJ1-2; 9 nucleotides align to TRBD1. Specimen: peripheral blood mononuclear cells (PBMCs), collected when the disease was refractory, from a patient treated with antithyroid drugs. The source is a female donor with Graves disease. The CDR3 coding sequence is TGTGCCATCAGTGCCGCGGGACAGGGAGATGGCTACACCTTC. It codes for CAISAAGQGDGYTF.